This T cell receptor beta chain was obtained from a study of cytomegalovirus exposure and HLA in healthy donors. Primers for the PCR totalled 60 Vbeta and 13 Jbeta. Only in-frame clones appear in the TCRdb table, and some are missing; sequencing was by immunoSEQ multiplex PCR. The table lists 150,000 to 200,000 clones, almost 80% of them singletons. Germline V gene lookup returns CDR1 SGHDT and CDR2 YYEEEE. This CDR3 comprises 14 residues. Trimming cost V 1 base and J 7 bases, with 9 bases left between them. The V gene is TRBV5-6, the J gene TRBJ1-6, with a weak D call TRBD1 (6 bases). This TCR came from a man aged 40-50 years in good health and CMV-seropositive. The sequencing sample was made of PBMCs. The chain's CDR3 is CASSLRGGNSPLHF. The CDR3 bases are TGTGCCAGCAGCTTGAGGGGGGGAAATTCACCCCTCCACTTT.